What follows describes a single T cell receptor (beta chain). The antigen remains unidentified. TCRdb's copy holds only in-frame clones and misses some; the assay was immunoSEQ multiplex PCR. The sample has about 100,000 clones; approximately 91% are singletons. V lost 10 bases and J lost 2, with 14 bases in between. From germline, CDR1 is MDHEN and CDR2 SYDVKM. This CDR3 comprises 13 residues. The data are from a study of siplizumab effects on memory and regulatory T cells. General observations from the study: About 80-96% of proliferating CD4+ or CD8+ clones had no assignable naive or memory phenotype. Mappable alloreactive CD4+ clones averaged around 74% Treg-derived with siplizumab versus roughly 30% in controls. It was never confirmed that proliferating Tregs from siplizumab cultures were suppressive. Memory T cells appeared less diverse than naive cells, which seemed to contribute substantially to alloresponse.

The source of this sequence is a human donor in good health. Some clones in this sample may be carry-over from other donors' samples. Sequencing input: CD4+ T cells sorted from blood. V and J are TRBV28 and TRBJ1-2; D not certain. This CDR3 reads CATQGDSNYGYTF. The CDR3 bases are TGTGCCACCCAAGGAGACTCGAACTATGGCTACACCTTC.